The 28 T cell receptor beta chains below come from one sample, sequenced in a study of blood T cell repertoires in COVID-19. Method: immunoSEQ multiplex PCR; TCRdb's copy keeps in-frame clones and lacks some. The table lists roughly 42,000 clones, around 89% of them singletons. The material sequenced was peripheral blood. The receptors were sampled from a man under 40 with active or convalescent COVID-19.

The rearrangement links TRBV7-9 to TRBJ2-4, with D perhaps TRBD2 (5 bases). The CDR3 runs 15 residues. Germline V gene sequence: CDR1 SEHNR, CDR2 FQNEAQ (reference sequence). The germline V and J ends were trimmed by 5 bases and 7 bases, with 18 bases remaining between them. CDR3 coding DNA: TGTGCCAGCAGCACCGCGGACTCCCCGGGGAACATTCAGTACTTC. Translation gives CASSTADSPGNIQYF. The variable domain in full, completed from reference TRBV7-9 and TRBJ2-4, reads DTGVSQNPRHKITKRGQNVTFRCDPISEHNRLYWYRQTLGQGPEFLTYFQNEAQLEKSRLLSDRFSAERPKGSFSTLEIQRTEQGDSAMYLCASSTADSPGNIQYFGAGTRLSVL.

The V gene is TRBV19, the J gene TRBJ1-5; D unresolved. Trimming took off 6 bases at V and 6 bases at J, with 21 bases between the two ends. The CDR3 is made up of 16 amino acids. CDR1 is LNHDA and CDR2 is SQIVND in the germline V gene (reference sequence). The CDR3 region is CASRGVREAISQPQHF. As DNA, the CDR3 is TGTGCCAGTAGAGGCGTTCGGGAGGCGATCAGTCAGCCCCAGCATTTT.

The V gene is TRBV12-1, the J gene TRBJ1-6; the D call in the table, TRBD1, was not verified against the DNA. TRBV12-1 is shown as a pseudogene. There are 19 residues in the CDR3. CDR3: CASSRQDRGRYPYNSPLHF. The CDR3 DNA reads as TGTGCCAGCAGCCGGCAGGACAGGGGGCGGTACCCCTATAATTCACCCCTCCACTTT.

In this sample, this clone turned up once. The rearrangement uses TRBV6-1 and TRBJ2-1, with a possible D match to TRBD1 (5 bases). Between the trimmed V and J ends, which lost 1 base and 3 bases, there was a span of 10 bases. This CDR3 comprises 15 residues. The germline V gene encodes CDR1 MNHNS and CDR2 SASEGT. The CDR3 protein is CASSEGQTRYNEQFF. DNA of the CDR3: TGTGCCAGCAGTGAAGGACAGACCCGCTACAATGAGCAGTTCTTC.

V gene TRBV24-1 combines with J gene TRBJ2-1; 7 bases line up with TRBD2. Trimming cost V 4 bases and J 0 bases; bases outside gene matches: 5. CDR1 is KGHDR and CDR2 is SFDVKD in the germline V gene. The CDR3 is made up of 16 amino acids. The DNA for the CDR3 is TGTGCCACCAGTGACGCCCTAGCGGCCTCCTACAATGAGCAGTTCTTC. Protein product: CATSDALAASYNEQFF.

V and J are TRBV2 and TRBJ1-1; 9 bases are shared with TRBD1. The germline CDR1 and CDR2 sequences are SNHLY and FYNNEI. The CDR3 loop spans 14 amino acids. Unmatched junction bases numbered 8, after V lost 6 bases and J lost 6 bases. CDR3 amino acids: CASRTGQGIPEAFF. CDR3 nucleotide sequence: TGTGCCAGCAGGACGGGACAGGGTATCCCTGAAGCTTTCTTT.

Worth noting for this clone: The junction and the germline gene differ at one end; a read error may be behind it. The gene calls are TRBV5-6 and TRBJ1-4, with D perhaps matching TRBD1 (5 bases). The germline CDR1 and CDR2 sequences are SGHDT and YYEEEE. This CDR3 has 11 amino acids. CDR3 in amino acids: CASSSGVTVVF. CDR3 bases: TGTGCCAGCAGCTCGGGGGTGACTGTGGTTTTT.

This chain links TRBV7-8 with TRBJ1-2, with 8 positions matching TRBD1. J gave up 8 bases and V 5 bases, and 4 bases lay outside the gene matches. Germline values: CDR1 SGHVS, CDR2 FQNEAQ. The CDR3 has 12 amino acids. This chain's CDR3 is CASSIGQGGYTF. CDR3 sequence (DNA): TGTGCCAGCAGCATCGGACAGGGCGGCTACACCTTC.

In nucleotides, the CDR3 is TGTGCCAGCAGCGTAGACGGGACAGGGACGAAAAAACTGTTTTTT. Its translation: CASSVDGTGTKKLFF. The chain carries TRBV9 and TRBJ1-4, with 9 bases aligning to TRBD1. CDR1 is SGDLS and CDR2 is YYNGEE in the germline V gene. This CDR3 is built from 15 residues. Germline trimming cut 0 bases from V and 9 bases from J; bases unmatched to any gene: 6.

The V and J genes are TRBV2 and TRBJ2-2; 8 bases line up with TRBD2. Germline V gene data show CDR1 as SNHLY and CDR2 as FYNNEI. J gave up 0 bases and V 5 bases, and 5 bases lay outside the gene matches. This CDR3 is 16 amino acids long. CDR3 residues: CASSLTGGANTGELFF. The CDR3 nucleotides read TGTGCCAGCAGTCTGACCGGGGGGGCGAACACCGGGGAGCTGTTTTTT.

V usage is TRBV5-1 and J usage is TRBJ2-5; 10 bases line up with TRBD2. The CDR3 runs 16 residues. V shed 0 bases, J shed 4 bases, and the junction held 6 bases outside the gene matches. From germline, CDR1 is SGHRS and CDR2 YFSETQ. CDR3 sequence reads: CASSLEPSGRLETQYF. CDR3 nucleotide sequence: TGCGCCAGCAGCTTGGAGCCTAGCGGGAGATTAGAGACCCAGTACTTC.

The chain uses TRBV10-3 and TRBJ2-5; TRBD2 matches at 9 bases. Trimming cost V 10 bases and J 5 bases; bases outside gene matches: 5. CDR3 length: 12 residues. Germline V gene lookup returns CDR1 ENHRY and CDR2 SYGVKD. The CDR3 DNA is TGTGCCACCGACGCGGGGGGGGAGACCCAGTACTTC. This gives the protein CATDAGGETQYF.

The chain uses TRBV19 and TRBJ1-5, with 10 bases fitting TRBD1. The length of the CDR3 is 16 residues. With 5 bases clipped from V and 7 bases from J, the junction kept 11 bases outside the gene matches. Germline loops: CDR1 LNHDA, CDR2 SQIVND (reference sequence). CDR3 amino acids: CASSPLDRGQGQPQHF. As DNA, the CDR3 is TGTGCCAGTAGTCCCCTAGACAGGGGGCAGGGACAGCCCCAGCATTTT.

The DNA of the CDR3 is TGTGCCAGCAGCCAAGGGGGCGGGGTGACAGATACGCAGTATTTT. This translates into CASSQGGGVTDTQYF. V usage is TRBV3-1 (or the pseudogene TRBV3-2) and J usage is TRBJ2-3, with D possibly being TRBD2 (6 bases). This CDR3 region has 15 residues. The V and J ends lost 1 base and 3 bases respectively, with 11 bases between them. Germline V gives CDR1 LGHDT, CDR2 YNNKEL (reference sequence).

The DNA for the CDR3 is TGTGCCAGCAGCTACACCGTAGCTAACTATGGCTACACCTTC. Translating it yields CASSYTVANYGYTF. This chain links TRBV6-6 with TRBJ1-2; no clear D gene. V was trimmed by 6 bases and J by 0 bases, leaving 11 bases between them. Per germline, CDR1 MNHNY and CDR2 SVGAGI (reference sequence). CDR3 length equals 14 residues.

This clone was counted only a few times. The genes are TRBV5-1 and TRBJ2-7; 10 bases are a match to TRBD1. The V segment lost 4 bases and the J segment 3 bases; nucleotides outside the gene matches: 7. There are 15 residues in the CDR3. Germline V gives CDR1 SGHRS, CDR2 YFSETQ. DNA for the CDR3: TGCGCCAGCAGCCCCCGGGACAGGGGTTTCTACGAGCAGTACTTC. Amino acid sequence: CASSPRDRGFYEQYF.

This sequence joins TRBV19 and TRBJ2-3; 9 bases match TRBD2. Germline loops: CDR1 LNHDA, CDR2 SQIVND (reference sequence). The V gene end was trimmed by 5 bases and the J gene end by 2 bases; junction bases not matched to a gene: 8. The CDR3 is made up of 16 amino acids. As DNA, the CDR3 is TGTGCCAGTAGTCAGGGTGGCGGGGGGGCCACAGATACGCAGTATTTT. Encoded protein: CASSQGGGGATDTQYF. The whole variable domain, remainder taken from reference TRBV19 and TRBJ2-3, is DGGITQSPKYLFRKEGQNVTLSCEQNLNHDAMYWYRQDPGQGLRLIYYSQIVNDFQKGDIAEGYSVSREKKESFPLTVTSAQKNPTAFYLCASSQGGGGATDTQYFGPGTRLTVL.

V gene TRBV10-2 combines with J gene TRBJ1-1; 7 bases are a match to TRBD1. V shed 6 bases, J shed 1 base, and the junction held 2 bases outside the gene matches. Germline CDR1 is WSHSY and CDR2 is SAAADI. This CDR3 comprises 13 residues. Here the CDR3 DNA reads TGCGCCAGCAGGGACAGGCAGAACACTGAAGCTTTCTTT. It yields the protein CASRDRQNTEAFF.

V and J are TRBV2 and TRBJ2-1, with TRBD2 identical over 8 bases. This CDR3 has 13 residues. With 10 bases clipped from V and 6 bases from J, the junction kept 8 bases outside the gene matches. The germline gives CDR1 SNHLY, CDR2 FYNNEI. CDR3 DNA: TGTGCCACGTCCGGGGGGGCGTTCAATGAGCAGTTCTTC. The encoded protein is CATSGGAFNEQFF.

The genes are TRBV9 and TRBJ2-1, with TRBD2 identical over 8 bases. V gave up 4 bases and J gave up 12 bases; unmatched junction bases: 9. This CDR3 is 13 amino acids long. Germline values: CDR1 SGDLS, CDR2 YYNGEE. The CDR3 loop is CASSPPSGYGQFF. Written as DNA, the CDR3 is TGTGCCAGCAGCCCTCCTAGCGGGTACGGGCAGTTCTTC. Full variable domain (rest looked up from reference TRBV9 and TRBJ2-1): DSGVTQTPKHLITATGQRVTLRCSPRSGDLSVYWYQQSLDQGLQFLIQYYNGEERAKGNILERFSAQQFPDLHSELNLSSLELGDSALYFCASSPPSGYGQFFGPGTRLTVL.

The CDR3 region has the DNA TGTGCCAGCAGCCAAGATCGGGGGACAGATACGCAGTATTTT. Residues: CASSQDRGTDTQYF. J is TRBJ2-3 and V is TRBV3-1 (or the pseudogene TRBV3-2), with D possibly being TRBD2 (6 bases). Germline lookup yields CDR1 LGHDT and CDR2 YNNKEL (reference sequence). V lost 0 bases and J 3 bases, leaving 7 bases between the germline ends. The CDR3 has 14 residues.

CDR3 bases: TGCAGCGTTGCAGGTCTAGCGGGAGGGCCGAGTTACAATGAGCAGTTCTTC. This sequence encodes CSVAGLAGGPSYNEQFF. The gene calls are TRBV29-1 and TRBJ2-1; TRBD2 aligns across 12 bases. Unmatched junction bases numbered 11, after V lost 4 bases and J lost 4 bases. CDR3 length equals 17 residues. The germline CDR1 and CDR2 sequences are SQVTM and ANQGSEA.

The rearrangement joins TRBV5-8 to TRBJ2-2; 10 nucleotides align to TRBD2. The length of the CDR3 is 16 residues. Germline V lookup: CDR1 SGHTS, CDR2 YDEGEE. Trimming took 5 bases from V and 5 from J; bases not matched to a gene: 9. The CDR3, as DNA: TGTGCCAGCAGACCAGCTAGCGGGAGTCGGACCGGGGAGCTGTTTTTT. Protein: CASRPASGSRTGELFF. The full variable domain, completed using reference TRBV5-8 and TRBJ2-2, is EAGVTQSPTHLIKTRGQQATLRCSPISGHTSVYWYQQALGLGLQFLLWYDEGEERNRGNFPPRFSGRQFPNYSSELNVNALELEDSALYLCASRPASGSRTGELFFGEGSRLTVL.

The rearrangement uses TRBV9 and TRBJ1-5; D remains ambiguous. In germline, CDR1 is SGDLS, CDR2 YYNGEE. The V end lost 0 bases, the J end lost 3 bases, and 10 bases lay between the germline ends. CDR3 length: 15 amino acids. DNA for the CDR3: TGTGCCAGCAGCGTAGGCCCAGCGTTCAATCAGCCCCAGCATTTT. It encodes CASSVGPAFNQPQHF.

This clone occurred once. The CDR3 sequence: CSVDGHGTGDEQYF. In DNA, the CDR3 is TGCAGCGTTGACGGACATGGGACAGGGGACGAGCAGTACTTC. The chain employs TRBV29-1 and TRBJ2-7; 10 bases map to TRBD1. The V gene's germline CDR1 is SQVTM and CDR2 ANQGSEA. Losses at the gene ends were 3 bases for V and 5 bases for J; bases not matched to a gene: 7. The CDR3 extends over 14 amino acids.

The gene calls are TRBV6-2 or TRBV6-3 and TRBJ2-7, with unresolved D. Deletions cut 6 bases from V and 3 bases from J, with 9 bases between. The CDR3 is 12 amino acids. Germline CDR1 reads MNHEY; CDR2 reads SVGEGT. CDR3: CASSPASYEQYF. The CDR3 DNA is TGTGCCAGCAGCCCGGCCAGCTACGAGCAGTACTTC.

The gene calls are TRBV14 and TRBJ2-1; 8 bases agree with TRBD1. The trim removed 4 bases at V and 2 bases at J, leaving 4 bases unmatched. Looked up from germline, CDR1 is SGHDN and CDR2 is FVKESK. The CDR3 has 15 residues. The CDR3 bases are TGTGCCAGCAGCCCAGGGACAGGTACCTACAATGAGCAGTTCTTC. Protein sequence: CASSPGTGTYNEQFF.

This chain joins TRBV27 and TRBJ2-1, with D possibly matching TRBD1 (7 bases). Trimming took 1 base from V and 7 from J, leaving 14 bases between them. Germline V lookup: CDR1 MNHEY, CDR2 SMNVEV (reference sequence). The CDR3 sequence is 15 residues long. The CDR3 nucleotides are TGTGCCAGCAGTTTATTAGGGGGCGCGGGGAATGAGCAGTTCTTC. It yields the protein CASSLLGGAGNEQFF.